What follows are 31 T cell receptor beta chains derived from one specimen sequenced in a study of blood T cells in healthy people across ages. A second PCR of about 6 to 12 cycles used a sample-barcoded 5' primer and a J-beta primer mix. Each CDR3 protein gets one entry after TCRdb re-called the 5' RACE reads with MiXCR. The sample lists roughly 410,000 distinct CDR3 sequences; more than 45% were seen once. The sample taken for sequencing was blood. Receptor source: a man aged 55 to 70 in good health.

This clonotype was seen once. The genes are TRBV5-1 and TRBJ2-3; 11 nucleotides line up with TRBD1. The J segment lost 3 bases and the V segment lost 4 bases, leaving 7 bases of the junction unmatched. The CDR3 is 16 amino acids. Germline CDR1 is SGHRS and CDR2 is YFSETQ. The CDR3 protein is CASSVAGTGGTDTQYF. The CDR3 nucleotides are TGCGCCAGCAGCGTAGCCGGGACAGGGGGGACAGATACGCAGTATTTT.

Of note for this clonotype: A much larger clone is a single base away; this may be a read error. The chain joins TRBV12-3 or TRBV12-4 to TRBJ2-1, with D unresolved. This CDR3 is 15 amino acids long. Trimming stripped 6 bases from V and 8 bases from J, with 20 bases between. CDR3 in DNA: TGTGCCAGCAGCTCCGATGGCCTCAGTGTTGATGAGCAGTTCTTC. It encodes CASSSDGLSVDEQFF.

The V and J genes are TRBV18 and TRBJ1-6, with no clear D. There are 15 residues in the CDR3. Trimming took off 5 bases at V and 6 bases at J, with 14 bases between the two ends. CDR1 is KGHSH, CDR2 LQKENI, per germline. The CDR3 region has the DNA TGTGCCAGCTCAAATTCCCAGCCCCCTAATTCACCCCTCCACTTT. Protein sequence: CASSNSQPPNSPLHF. The full variable domain, completed using reference TRBV18 and TRBJ1-6, is NAGVMQNPRHLVRRRGQEARLRCSPMKGHSHVYWYRQLPEEGLKFMVYLQKENIIDESGMPKERFSAEFPKEGPSILRIQQVVRGDSAAYFCASSNSQPPNSPLHFGNGTRLTVT.

Worth noting for this clonotype: The junction does not match germline at one end; this may be a read error. This chain connects TRBV7-2 to TRBJ2-7; D is possibly TRBD1 (6 bases). The CDR3 totals 16 residues. From germline, CDR1 is SGHTA and CDR2 FQGNSA. CDR3 protein: CAGSPRDTPQAYEQYF. CDR3 DNA sequence: TGTGCCGGCAGCCCCCGGGACACCCCGCAAGCCTACGAGCAGTACTTC.

The chain couples TRBV12-3 or TRBV12-4 to TRBJ2-1, with 15 bases lining up with TRBD2. Germline trimming cut 5 bases from V and 15 bases from J; bases unmatched to any gene: 8. This CDR3 has 14 amino acids. CDR3 coding DNA: TGTGCCAGCAGTCCACTCGGACTAGCGGGGGGGCTGTTCTTC. This encodes CASSPLGLAGGLFF.

This clonotype has just a few counts. The chain couples TRBV4-3 to TRBJ2-6; D unresolved. V lost 0 bases and J lost 3, with 6 bases in between. Germline V lookup: CDR1 LGHNA, CDR2 YSLEER. This CDR3 is 15 amino acids long. In nucleotides, the CDR3 is TGCGCCAGCAGCCAAGAGGCAGGTGGGGCCAACGTCCTGACTTTC. This sequence encodes CASSQEAGGANVLTF.

The chain carries TRBV12-3 or TRBV12-4 and TRBJ2-4; TRBD1 is a possible D gene (5 bases). The CDR3 covers 16 residues. V lost 0 bases, J lost 0 bases, and 9 bases lay in between. In nucleotides, the CDR3 is TGTGCCAGCAGTTTAGCTCTGGGGCTAGCCAAAAACATTCAGTACTTC. Its translation: CASSLALGLAKNIQYF.

The chain has TRBV4-3 and TRBJ2-1, with 10 bases matching TRBD2. The assigned J gene may be wrong: the sequence end matches TRBJ2-7 better. This CDR3 has 16 residues. CDR1 and CDR2 (germline): LGHNA, YSLEER. The CDR3 DNA reads as TGCGCCAGCAGCCAGCAGCTAGCGGGGGCTTACAATGAGCAGTACTTC. It specifies CASSQQLAGAYNEQYF.

In this sample, this clonotype turned up once. In DNA, the CDR3 is TGCAGCGTTGAACTTTCCAGGACAGGAGCTTTCTTT. Residues: CSVELSRTGAFF. V and J are TRBV29-1 and TRBJ1-1, with 7 bases aligning to TRBD1. The CDR3 covers 12 residues. Germline CDR1 and CDR2: SQVTM and ANQGSEA. J was trimmed by 10 bases and V by 2 bases; bases with no gene match: 7.

The CDR3 region has the DNA TGTGCCAGCAGTGCGCCCTTTACGGATGAGCAGTTCTTC. Protein: CASSAPFTDEQFF. This chain uses TRBV2 with TRBJ2-1; no clear D gene. This CDR3 contains 13 residues. Per germline, CDR1 SNHLY and CDR2 FYNNEI. V dropped 4 bases and J dropped 8 bases, with 12 bases sitting between them.

The chain couples TRBV7-2 to TRBJ2-5; D is ambiguous. The CDR3 is made up of 13 amino acids. Per the germline V gene, CDR1 is SGHTA and CDR2 is FQGNSA. Trimming cost V 1 base and J 2 bases, with 5 bases left between them. CDR3 in DNA: TGTGCCAGCAGCTTAGATCCACAAGAGACCCAGTACTTC. It specifies CASSLDPQETQYF.

This clonotype has only one observation. The chain combines TRBV12-3 or TRBV12-4 with TRBJ2-2, with D possibly TRBD2 on 6 matching bases. The CDR3 is 16 amino acids. The V end lost 3 bases, the J end lost 6 bases, and 17 bases lay between the germline ends. CDR3 sequence: CASSFWGVEVAGELFF. In DNA form, the CDR3 reads TGTGCCAGCAGTTTCTGGGGGGTAGAGGTTGCCGGGGAGCTGTTTTTT.

This clonotype was found many times. The rearrangement links TRBV7-2 to TRBJ2-1, with D hard to call. The CDR3 is 13 amino acids. V was cut by 3 bases and J by 6 bases, with 9 bases left in between. The V gene's germline CDR1 is SGHTA and CDR2 FQGNSA. CDR3 sequence reads: CASSFRSSNEQFF. The CDR3 nucleotides are TGTGCCAGCAGCTTCAGATCTAGCAATGAGCAGTTCTTC.

This clonotype appeared many times. J is TRBJ2-1 and V is TRBV4-2; D is undetermined. V was pared by 1 base and J by 8 bases, with 18 bases between. CDR3 length: 16 amino acids. CDR1 LGHNA and CDR2 YNFKEQ come from the germline V gene. CDR3 sequence reads: CASSQAKIGVVHEQFF. CDR3 in DNA: TGTGCCAGCAGCCAAGCCAAGATTGGGGTGGTCCATGAGCAGTTCTTC.

This clonotype has more than one count but fewer than ten. J is TRBJ1-2 and V is TRBV7-9, with D unclear. Trimming removed 4 bases from V and 2 bases from J, with 11 bases in between. Germline values: CDR1 SEHNR, CDR2 FQNEAQ (reference sequence). The length of the CDR3 is 14 residues. This chain's CDR3 is CASSSSDENYGYTF. The CDR3 coding sequence is TGTGCCAGCAGCTCATCGGACGAGAACTATGGCTACACCTTC.

This clonotype was detected a few times. V gene TRBV12-3 or TRBV12-4 combines with J gene TRBJ2-4, with 12 nucleotides matching TRBD2. The V gene end was trimmed by 3 bases and the J gene end by 13 bases; junction bases not matched to a gene: 10. The CDR3 is 15 amino acids. In nucleotides, the CDR3 is TGTGCCAGCAGTTTTACTAGCGGGGGGCTGTTAGAGCAGTACTTC. As protein: CASSFTSGGLLEQYF.

V usage is TRBV27 and J usage is TRBJ2-3; D is unclear. The CDR3 has 14 amino acids. CDR1 is MNHEY, CDR2 SMNVEV, per germline (reference sequence). The germline V and J ends were trimmed by 0 bases and 4 bases, with 8 bases remaining between them. This CDR3 is CASSLSIGADTQYF. CDR3 coding DNA: TGTGCCAGCAGTTTATCGATAGGTGCAGATACGCAGTATTTT.

The chain's CDR3 is CASSPGDSGAKNIQYF. CDR3 sequence (DNA): TGTGCCAGCAGTCCCGGTGATAGCGGGGCCAAAAACATTCAGTACTTC. The chain uses TRBV28 and TRBJ2-4, with TRBD2 matching over 7 bases. Germline CDR1 and CDR2: MDHEN and SYDVKM. The CDR3 has 16 residues. V lost 5 bases and J lost 1; bases outside the gene matches: 8.

Ten or more counts support this clonotype. The V call is TRBV20-1, the J call TRBJ2-6; 12 bases align to TRBD1. The CDR3 extends over 15 amino acids. V gave up 6 bases and J gave up 4 bases; unmatched junction bases: 4. Looked up from germline, CDR1 is DFQATT and CDR2 is SNEGSKA (reference sequence). The CDR3 DNA sequence: TGCAGTGCCCTGGGACAGGGGGCCGGGGCCAACGTCCTGACTTTC. Its translation is CSALGQGAGANVLTF.

As to this clonotype: Relative to the germline gene, one junction end is altered; a read error may explain this. The CDR3 spells CASSLGVPGDTRYF. CDR3 nucleotide sequence: TGCGCCAGCAGCTTGGGGGTTCCAGGAGATACGCGGTATTTT. The rearrangement uses TRBV5-1 and TRBJ2-3; D is ambiguous. The CDR3 sequence is 14 residues long. Germline CDR1 and CDR2: SGHRS and YFSETQ.

The sample holds one count of this clonotype. Here the CDR3 DNA reads TGTGCCAGCACCCCACCCGGGACTAGATACAATGAGCAGTTCTTC. Translated, it gives CASTPPGTRYNEQFF. V gene TRBV28 combines with J gene TRBJ2-1; 8 bases fit TRBD2. The CDR3 length is 15 residues. Germline-derived CDR1 and CDR2 are MDHEN and SYDVKM. V shed 7 bases, J shed 4 bases, and the junction held 9 bases outside the gene matches.

This clonotype was counted many times. The gene calls are TRBV6-6 and TRBJ2-3; 7 bases align to TRBD1. Germline CDR1 reads MNHNY; CDR2 reads SVGAGI (reference sequence). Trimming took 6 bases from V and 0 from J; bases not matched to a gene: 3. There are 14 residues in the CDR3. CDR3 sequence reads: CASSPQGSTDTQYF. The CDR3 DNA is TGTGCCAGCAGCCCACAGGGGAGCACAGATACGCAGTATTTT.

This clonotype has ten or more counts. This chain joins TRBV28 and TRBJ1-5, with TRBD1 matching over 7 bases. V lost 6 bases, J lost 6 bases, and 8 bases stayed unmatched. The CDR3 loop spans 14 amino acids. Germline V CDR1 and CDR2: MDHEN, SYDVKM. The CDR3 region is CASRGGGTGQPQHF. In DNA, the CDR3 is TGTGCCAGCAGGGGAGGGGGCACCGGTCAGCCCCAGCATTTT.

The table lists this clonotype with a few counts. The chain carries TRBV2 and TRBJ2-5; perhaps TRBD1 as D (5 bases). Looked up from germline, CDR1 is SNHLY and CDR2 is FYNNEI. The ends were cut back, 4 bases at V and 4 bases at J, with 13 bases in the middle. The CDR3 consists of 14 residues. The CDR3 DNA is TGTGCCAGCAGTGGCAGGGCCATATTAGAGACCCAGTACTTC. Protein product: CASSGRAILETQYF.

The V and J genes are TRBV4-2 and TRBJ2-4, with 13 bases identical to TRBD2. The J call may be incorrect, as the DNA end agrees better with TRBJ2-7. The CDR3 covers 21 residues. Germline V gene sequence: CDR1 LGHNA, CDR2 YNFKEQ. In nucleotides, the CDR3 is TGTGCCAGCAGCCAAGAGTTCAAGACTAGCGGGGGGCCAGGGGGTTTCTACGAGCAGTACTTC. Translated: CASSQEFKTSGGPGGFYEQYF.

This clonotype has a handful of counts. The J gene is TRBJ2-1, the V gene TRBV10-3; a possible D gene is TRBD2 (7 bases). Trimming pared 4 bases from V and 1 base from J, leaving 17 bases between. This CDR3 region has 17 residues. Germline assignment: CDR1 ENHRY and CDR2 SYGVKD. Here the CDR3 reads CAISGDEGGGSYNEQFF. In nucleotides, the CDR3 is TGTGCCATCAGTGGGGATGAGGGAGGGGGGTCCTACAATGAGCAGTTCTTC.

The CDR3 sequence: CSASVSGITGELFF. The CDR3 nucleotides are TGCAGTGCCTCCGTTAGCGGGATCACCGGGGAGCTGTTTTTT. The chain carries TRBV20-1 and TRBJ2-2, with TRBD2 matching over 8 bases. The CDR3 contains 14 residues. After removal of 6 bases from V and 4 bases from J, the junction contained 7 bases not matched to a gene. The germline CDR1 and CDR2 sequences are DFQATT and SNEGSKA (reference sequence).

This clonotype appeared a few times. The chain carries TRBV6-5 and TRBJ2-5, with D perhaps matching TRBD1 or TRBD2 (5 bases each). With 2 bases removed from V and 11 bases from J, the gap between germline ends came to 21 bases. CDR1 MNHEY and CDR2 SVGAGI come from the germline V gene. The CDR3 extends over 15 amino acids. The CDR3 is CASSYPLGTGLGQYF. As DNA, the CDR3 is TGTGCCAGCAGTTACCCCCTGGGGACGGGTTTAGGGCAGTACTTC.

This chain connects TRBV5-1 to TRBJ2-1; TRBD2 agrees at 11 bases. Germline values: CDR1 SGHRS, CDR2 YFSETQ. This CDR3 spans 18 amino acids. Trimming removed 7 bases from V and 2 bases from J; junction bases left unmatched: 14. DNA for the CDR3: TGCGCCAGCCAATCCGGGGGGACTAGCGGCCGCACCTACAATGAGCAGTTCTTC. It translates to CASQSGGTSGRTYNEQFF.

V gene TRBV5-5 combines with J gene TRBJ1-5; D not certain. Germline CDR1 SGHKS, CDR2 YYEKEE (reference sequence). V gave up 4 bases and J gave up 0 bases, with 14 bases separating them. The CDR3 is made up of 16 amino acids. As DNA, the CDR3 is TGTGCCAGCAGCCCTACGCCTAGAATTAGCAATCAGCCCCAGCATTTT. This sequence encodes CASSPTPRISNQPQHF.

The chain uses TRBV7-8 and TRBJ2-3, with 9 bases lining up with TRBD2. V was pared by 6 bases and J by 0 bases, with 4 bases of the junction left unmatched. CDR3 length: 15 amino acids. CDR1 and CDR2 (germline): SGHVS, FQNEAQ. The CDR3 bases are TGTGCCAGCAGACTAGCGGGCCTTAGCACAGATACGCAGTATTTT. This encodes CASRLAGLSTDTQYF.